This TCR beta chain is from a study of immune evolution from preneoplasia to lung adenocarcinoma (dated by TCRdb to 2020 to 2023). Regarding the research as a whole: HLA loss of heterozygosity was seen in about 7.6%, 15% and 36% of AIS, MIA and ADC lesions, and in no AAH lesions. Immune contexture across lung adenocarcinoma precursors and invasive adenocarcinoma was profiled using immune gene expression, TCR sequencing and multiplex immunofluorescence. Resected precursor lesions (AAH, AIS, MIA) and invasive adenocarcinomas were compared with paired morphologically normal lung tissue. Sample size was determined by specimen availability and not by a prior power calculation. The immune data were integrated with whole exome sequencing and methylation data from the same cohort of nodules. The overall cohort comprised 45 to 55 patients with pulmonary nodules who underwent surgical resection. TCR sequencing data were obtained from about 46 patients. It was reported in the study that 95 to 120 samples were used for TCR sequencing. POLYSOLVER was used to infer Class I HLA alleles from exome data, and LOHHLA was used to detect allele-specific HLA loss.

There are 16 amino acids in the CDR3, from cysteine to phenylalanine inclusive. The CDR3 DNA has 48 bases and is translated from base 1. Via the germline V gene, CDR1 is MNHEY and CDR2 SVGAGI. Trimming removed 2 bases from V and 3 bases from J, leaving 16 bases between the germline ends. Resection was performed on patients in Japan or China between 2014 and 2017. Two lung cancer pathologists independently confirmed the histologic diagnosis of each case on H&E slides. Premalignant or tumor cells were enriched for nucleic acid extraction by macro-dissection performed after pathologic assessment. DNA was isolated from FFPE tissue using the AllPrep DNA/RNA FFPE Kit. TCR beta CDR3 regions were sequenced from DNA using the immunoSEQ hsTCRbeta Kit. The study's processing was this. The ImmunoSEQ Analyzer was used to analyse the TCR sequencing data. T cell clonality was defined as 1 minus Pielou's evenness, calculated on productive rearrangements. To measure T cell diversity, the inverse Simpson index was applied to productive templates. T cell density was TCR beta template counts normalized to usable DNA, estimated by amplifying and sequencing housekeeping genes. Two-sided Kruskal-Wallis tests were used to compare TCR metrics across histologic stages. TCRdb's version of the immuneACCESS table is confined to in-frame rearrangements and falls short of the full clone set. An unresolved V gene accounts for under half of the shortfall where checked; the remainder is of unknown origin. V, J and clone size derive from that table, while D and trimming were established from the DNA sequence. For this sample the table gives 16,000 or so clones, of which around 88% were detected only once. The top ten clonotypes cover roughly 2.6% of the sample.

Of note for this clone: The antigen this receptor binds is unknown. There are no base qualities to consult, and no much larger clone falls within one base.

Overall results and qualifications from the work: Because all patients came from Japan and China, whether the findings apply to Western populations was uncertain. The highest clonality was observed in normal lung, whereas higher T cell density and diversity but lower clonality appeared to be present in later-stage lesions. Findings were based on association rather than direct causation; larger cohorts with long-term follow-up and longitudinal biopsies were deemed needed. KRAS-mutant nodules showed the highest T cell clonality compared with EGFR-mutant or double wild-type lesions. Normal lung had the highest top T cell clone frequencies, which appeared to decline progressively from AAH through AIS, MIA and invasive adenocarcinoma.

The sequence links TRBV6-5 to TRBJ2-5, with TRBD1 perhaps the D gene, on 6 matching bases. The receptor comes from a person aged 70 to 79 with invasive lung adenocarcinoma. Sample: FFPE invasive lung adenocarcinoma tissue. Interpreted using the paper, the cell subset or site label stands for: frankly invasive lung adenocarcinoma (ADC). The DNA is TGTGCCAGCAGTTACCACAGCCCCGGACAGAAAGAGACCCAGTACTTC. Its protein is CASSYHSPGQKETQYF.